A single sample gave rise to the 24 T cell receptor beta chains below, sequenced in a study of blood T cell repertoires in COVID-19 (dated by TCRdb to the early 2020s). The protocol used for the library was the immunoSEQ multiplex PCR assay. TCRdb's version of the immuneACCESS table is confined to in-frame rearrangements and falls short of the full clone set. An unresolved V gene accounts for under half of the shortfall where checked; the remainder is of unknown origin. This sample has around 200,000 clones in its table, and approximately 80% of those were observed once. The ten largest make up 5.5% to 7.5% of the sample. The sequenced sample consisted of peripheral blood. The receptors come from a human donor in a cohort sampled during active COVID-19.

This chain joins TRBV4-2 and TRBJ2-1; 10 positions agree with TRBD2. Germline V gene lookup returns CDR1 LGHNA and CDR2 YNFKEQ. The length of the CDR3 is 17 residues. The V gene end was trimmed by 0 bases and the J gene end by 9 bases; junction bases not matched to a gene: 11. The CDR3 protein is CASSQEMSSGGILEQFF. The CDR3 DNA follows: TGTGCCAGCAGCCAAGAAATGTCTAGCGGGGGCATCCTTGAGCAGTTCTTC.

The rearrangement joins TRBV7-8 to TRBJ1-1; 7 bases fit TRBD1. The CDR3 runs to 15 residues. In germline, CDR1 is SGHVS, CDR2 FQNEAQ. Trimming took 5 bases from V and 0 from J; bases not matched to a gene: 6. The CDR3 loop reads CASSTRQGMNTEAFF. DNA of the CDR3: TGTGCCAGCAGCACCCGACAGGGTATGAACACTGAAGCTTTCTTT.

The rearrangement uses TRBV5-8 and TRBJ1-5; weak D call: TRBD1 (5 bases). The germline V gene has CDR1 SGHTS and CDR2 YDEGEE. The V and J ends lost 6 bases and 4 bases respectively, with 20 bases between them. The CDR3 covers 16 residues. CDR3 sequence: CASTLGSTEGNQPQHF. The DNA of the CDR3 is TGTGCCAGCACCCTCGGTTCGACAGAAGGGAATCAGCCCCAGCATTTT. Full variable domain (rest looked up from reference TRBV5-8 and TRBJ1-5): EAGVTQSPTHLIKTRGQQATLRCSPISGHTSVYWYQQALGLGLQFLLWYDEGEERNRGNFPPRFSGRQFPNYSSELNVNALELEDSALYLCASTLGSTEGNQPQHFGDGTRLSIL.

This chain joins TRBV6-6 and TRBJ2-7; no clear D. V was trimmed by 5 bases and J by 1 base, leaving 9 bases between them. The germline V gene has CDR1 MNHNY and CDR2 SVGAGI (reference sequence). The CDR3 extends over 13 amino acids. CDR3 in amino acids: CASSKQLSYEQYF. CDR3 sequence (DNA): TGTGCCAGCAGTAAACAGCTGTCCTACGAGCAGTACTTC.

CDR3 DNA sequence: TGTGCCAGCAGCTTATCTGAGACAGGGATGAGTAATGAGCAGTTCTTC. Encoded protein: CASSLSETGMSNEQFF. V gene TRBV7-6 combines with J gene TRBJ2-1; 7 positions agree with TRBD1. Germline CDR1 reads SGHVS; CDR2 reads FNYEAQ. The CDR3 extends over 16 amino acids. J lost 7 bases, V lost 2 bases, and 11 bases had no gene match.

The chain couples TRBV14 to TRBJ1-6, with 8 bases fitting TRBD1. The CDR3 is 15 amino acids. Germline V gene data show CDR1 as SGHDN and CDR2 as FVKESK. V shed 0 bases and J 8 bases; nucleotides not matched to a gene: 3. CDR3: CASSQEGQGYSPLHF. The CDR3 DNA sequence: TGTGCCAGCAGCCAAGAAGGACAGGGCTATTCACCCCTCCACTTT. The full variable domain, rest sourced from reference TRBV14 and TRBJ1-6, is EAGVTQFPSHSVIEKGQTVTLRCDPISGHDNLYWYRRVMGKEIKFLLHFVKESKQDESGMPNNRFLAERTGGTYSTLKVQPAELEDSGVYFCASSQEGQGYSPLHFGNGTRLTVT.

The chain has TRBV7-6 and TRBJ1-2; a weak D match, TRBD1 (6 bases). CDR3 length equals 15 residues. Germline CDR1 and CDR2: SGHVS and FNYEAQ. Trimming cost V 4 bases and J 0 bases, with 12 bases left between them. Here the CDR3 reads CASSSTGSTNYGYTF. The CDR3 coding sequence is TGTGCCAGCAGCTCGACAGGCTCTACTAACTATGGCTACACCTTC.

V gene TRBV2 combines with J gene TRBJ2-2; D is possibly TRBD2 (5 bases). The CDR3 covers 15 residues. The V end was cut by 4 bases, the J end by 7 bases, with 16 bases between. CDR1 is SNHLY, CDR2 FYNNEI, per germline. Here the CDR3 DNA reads TGTGCCAGCAGTGTCGGAGGTGGAATTGGCGGGGAGCTGTTTTTT. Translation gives CASSVGGGIGGELFF.

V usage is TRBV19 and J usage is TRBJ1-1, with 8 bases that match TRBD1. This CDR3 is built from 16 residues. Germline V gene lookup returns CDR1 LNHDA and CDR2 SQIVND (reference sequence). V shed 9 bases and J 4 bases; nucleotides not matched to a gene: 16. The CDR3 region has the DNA TGTGCCAGCCGAACGGACAGGGCGTGGGGGCCCACTGAAGCTTTCTTT. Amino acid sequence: CASRTDRAWGPTEAFF. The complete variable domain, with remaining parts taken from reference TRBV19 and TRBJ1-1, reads DGGITQSPKYLFRKEGQNVTLSCEQNLNHDAMYWYRQDPGQGLRLIYYSQIVNDFQKGDIAEGYSVSREKKESFPLTVTSAQKNPTAFYLCASRTDRAWGPTEAFFGQGTRLTVV.

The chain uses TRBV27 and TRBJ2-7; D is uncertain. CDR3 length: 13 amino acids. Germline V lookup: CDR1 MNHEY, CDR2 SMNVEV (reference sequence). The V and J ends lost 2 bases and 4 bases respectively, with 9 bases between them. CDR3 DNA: TGTGCCAGCAGTTTACGGGTCGGGTACGAGCAGTACTTC. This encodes CASSLRVGYEQYF.

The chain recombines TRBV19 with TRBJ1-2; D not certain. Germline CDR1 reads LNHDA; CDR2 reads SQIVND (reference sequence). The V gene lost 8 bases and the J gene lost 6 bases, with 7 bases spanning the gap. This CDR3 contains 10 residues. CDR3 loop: CASSGNGYTF. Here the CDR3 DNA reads TGTGCCAGTTCGGGGAATGGCTACACCTTC. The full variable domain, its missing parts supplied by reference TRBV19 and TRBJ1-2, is DGGITQSPKYLFRKEGQNVTLSCEQNLNHDAMYWYRQDPGQGLRLIYYSQIVNDFQKGDIAEGYSVSREKKESFPLTVTSAQKNPTAFYLCASSGNGYTFGSGTRLTVV.

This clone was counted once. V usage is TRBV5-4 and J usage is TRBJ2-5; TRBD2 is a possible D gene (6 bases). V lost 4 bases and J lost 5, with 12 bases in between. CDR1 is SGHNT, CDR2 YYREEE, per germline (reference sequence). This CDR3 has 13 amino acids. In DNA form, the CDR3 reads TGTGCCAGCAGCCCACCTAGCGAGGAGACCCAGTACTTC. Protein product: CASSPPSEETQYF.

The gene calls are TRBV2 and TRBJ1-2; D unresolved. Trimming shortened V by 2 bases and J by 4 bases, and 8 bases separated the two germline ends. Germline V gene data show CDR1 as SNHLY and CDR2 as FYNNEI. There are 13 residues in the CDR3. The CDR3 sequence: CASSELRGYGYTF. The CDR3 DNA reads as TGTGCCAGCAGTGAATTGAGAGGCTATGGCTACACCTTC.

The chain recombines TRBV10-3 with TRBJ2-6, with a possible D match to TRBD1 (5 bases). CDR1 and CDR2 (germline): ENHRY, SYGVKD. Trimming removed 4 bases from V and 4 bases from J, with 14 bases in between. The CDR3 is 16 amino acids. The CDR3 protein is CAISVTQGPGANVLTF. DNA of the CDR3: TGTGCCATCAGTGTAACCCAGGGCCCCGGGGCCAACGTCCTGACTTTC.

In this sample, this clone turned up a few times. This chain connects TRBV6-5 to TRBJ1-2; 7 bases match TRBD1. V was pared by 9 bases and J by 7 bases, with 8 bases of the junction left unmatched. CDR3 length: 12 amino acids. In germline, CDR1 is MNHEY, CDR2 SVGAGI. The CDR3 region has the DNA TGTGCCAGTTCTCAGGGGGAAAGTGGCTACACCTTC. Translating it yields CASSQGESGYTF.

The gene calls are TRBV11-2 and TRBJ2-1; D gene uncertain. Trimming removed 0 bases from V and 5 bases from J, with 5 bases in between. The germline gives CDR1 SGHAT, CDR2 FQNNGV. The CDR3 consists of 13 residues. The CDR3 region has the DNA TGTGCCAGCAGCTTAGAGGCGGACAATGAGCAGTTCTTC. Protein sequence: CASSLEADNEQFF.

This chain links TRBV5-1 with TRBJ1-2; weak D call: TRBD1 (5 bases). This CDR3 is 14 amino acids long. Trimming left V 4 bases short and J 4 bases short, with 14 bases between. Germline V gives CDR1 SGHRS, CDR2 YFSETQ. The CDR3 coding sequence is TGCGCCAGCAGCCCGCGTTTCGGGGGCTATGGCTACACCTTC. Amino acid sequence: CASSPRFGGYGYTF. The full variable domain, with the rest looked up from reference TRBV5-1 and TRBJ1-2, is KAGVTQTPRYLIKTRGQQVTLSCSPISGHRSVSWYQQTPGQGLQFLFEYFSETQRNKGNFPGRFSGRQFSNSRSEMNVSTLELGDSALYLCASSPRFGGYGYTFGSGTRLTVV.

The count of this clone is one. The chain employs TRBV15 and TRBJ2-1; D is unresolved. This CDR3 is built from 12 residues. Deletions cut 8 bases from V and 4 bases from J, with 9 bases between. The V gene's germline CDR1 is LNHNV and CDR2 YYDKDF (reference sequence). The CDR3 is CATQSNYNEQFF. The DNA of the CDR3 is TGTGCCACCCAATCAAATTACAATGAGCAGTTCTTC.

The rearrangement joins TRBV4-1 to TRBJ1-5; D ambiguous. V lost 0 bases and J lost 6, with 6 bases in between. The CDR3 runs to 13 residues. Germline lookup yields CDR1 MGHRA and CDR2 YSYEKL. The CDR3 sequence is CASSQDFGQPQHF. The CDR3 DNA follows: TGCGCCAGCAGCCAAGATTTCGGTCAGCCCCAGCATTTT.

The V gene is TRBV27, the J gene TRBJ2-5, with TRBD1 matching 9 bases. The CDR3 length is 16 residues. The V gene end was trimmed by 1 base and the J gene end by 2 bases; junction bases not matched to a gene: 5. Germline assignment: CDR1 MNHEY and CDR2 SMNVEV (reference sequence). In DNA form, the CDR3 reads TGTGCCAGCAGTTTATATGGGGACAGGGCTCAAGAGACCCAGTACTTC. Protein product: CASSLYGDRAQETQYF.

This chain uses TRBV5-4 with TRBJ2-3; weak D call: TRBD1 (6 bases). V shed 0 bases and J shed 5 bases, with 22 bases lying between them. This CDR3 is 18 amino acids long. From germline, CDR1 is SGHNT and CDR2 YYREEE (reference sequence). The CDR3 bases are TGTGCCAGCAGCTTGGGCCCCATTGGCAGGGGTAAAAAAGATACGCAGTATTTT. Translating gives CASSLGPIGRGKKDTQYF.

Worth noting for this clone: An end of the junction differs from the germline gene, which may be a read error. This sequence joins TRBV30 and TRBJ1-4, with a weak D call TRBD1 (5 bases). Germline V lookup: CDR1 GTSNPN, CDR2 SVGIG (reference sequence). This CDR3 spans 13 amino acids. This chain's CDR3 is CACGGGGNGKLFF. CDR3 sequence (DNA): TGTGCCTGCGGGGGGGGAGGGAATGGAAAACTGTTTTTT. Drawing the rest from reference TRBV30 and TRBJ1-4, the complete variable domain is SQTIHQWPATLVQPVGSPLSLECTVEGTSNPNLYWYRQAAGRGLQLLFYSVGIGQISSEVPQNLSASRPQDRQFILSSKKLLLSDSGFYLCACGGGGNGKLFFGSGTQLSVL.

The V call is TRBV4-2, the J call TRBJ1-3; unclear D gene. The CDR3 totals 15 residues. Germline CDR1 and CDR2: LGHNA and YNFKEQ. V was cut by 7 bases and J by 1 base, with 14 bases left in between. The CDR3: CASNLRRRSGNTIYF. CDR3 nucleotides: TGTGCCAGCAACCTACGACGGAGGTCTGGAAACACCATATATTTT.

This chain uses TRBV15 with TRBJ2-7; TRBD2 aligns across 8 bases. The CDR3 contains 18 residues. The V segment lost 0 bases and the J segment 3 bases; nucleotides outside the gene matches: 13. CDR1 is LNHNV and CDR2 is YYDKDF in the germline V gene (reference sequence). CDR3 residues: CATSRDLLREGNFYEQYF. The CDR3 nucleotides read TGTGCCACCAGCAGAGATCTACTCCGGGAGGGGAATTTCTACGAGCAGTACTTC.